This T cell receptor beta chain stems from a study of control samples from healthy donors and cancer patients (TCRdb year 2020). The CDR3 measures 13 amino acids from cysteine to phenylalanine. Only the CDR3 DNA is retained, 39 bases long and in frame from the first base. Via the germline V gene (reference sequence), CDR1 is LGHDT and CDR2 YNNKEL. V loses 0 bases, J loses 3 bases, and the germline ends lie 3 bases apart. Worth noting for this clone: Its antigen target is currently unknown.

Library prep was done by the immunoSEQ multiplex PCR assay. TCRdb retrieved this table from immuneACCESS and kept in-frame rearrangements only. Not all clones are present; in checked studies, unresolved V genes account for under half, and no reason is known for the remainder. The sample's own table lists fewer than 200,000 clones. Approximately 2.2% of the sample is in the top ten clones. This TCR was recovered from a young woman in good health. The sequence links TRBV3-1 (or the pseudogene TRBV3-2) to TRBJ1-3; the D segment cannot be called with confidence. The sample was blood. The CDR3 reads CASSQEIGNTIYF. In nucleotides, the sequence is TGTGCCAGCAGCCAAGAGATTGGAAACACCATATATTTT.